The 11 T cell receptor beta chains reported below all come from one sample, sequenced in a study of CD8+ T cells in alopecia areata (dated by TCRdb to the late 2010s). Libraries were constructed by the immunoSEQ multiplex PCR assay. To provide template for TCR sequencing, every sample had RNA extracted and reverse transcribed into cDNA. TCRdb provides this immuneACCESS table in a form limited to in-frame rearrangements. Some clones are lacking; in checked studies, under half of them reflect an unresolved V gene, and why the rest are absent is not known. This sample was tabulated with under 350,000 clones, among which there are no singletons. The ten most abundant clones make up 1.2% of the sample. Pooled mouse cutaneous lymph node cells were stained for CD4, CD8alpha, NKG2D, NKG2ACE and other markers, then sorted on a BD Influx. Sequenced input: CD4+ T cells sorted from a lymph node. These receptors originate from a C3H/HeJ mouse with alopecia areata. This mouse strain carries MHC haplotype H2-k.

This clone showed up just a few times. The gene names here belong to mouse. Read sequence stops 3 residues before the CDR3 end, and the germline J gene provides the missing end. The chain carries TRBV19 and TRBJ1-6; 9 bases agree with TRBD1. TRBJ1-6 is filed as an ORF, its function uncertain. Germline CDR1 is FNHDT and CDR2 is SITEND (reference sequence). The CDR3 runs to 15 residues. V lost 2 bases to trimming and J lost 6 bases; unmatched junction nucleotides: 3. The CDR3: CASSIRDRANSPLYF. The sequenced part of the CDR3 DNA is TGTGCCAGCAGTATCCGGGACAGGGCTAATTCGCCC.

About this clone: Germline and genes here are mouse. The sequenced fragment ends 4 residues before the CDR3 boundary, so the rest is inferred from the germline J gene. J is TRBJ2-2 and V is TRBV13-2; tentatively, D is TRBD1 (5 bases). The germline V and J ends were trimmed by 2 bases and 2 bases, with 10 bases remaining between them. CDR3 length equals 15 residues. CDR1 and CDR2 (germline): NNHNN, SYGAGS (reference sequence). Here the CDR3 reads CASGDPGHNTGQLYF. The sequenced part of the CDR3 DNA is TGTGCCAGCGGTGACCCCGGACATAACACCGGG.

Note on this clone: The gene names given are mouse names. The read stops 4 residues short of the end of the CDR3; the missing end is completed from the germline J gene. The identical CDR3 is also encoded by other nucleotide sequences in the sample. This chain uses TRBV1 with TRBJ1-1; D may be TRBD1 (6 bases). CDR1 is NSQYPW, CDR2 LRSPGD, per germline (reference sequence). CDR3 length equals 13 residues. Trimming pared 6 bases from V and 0 bases from J, leaving 8 bases between. The CDR3 sequence is CTCSGTTNTEVFF. Partial CDR3 DNA: TGCACCTGCAGCGGGACAACAAACACA.

Note on this clone: Mouse gene names and germline throughout. The read comes to an end 4 residues before the CDR3 does, leaving the germline J gene to fill in the end. V gene TRBV19 combines with J gene TRBJ2-1, with 10 bases identical to TRBD2. The CDR3 covers 14 residues. Germline CDR1 is FNHDT and CDR2 is SITEND (reference sequence). V lost 8 bases to trimming and J lost 0 bases; unmatched junction nucleotides: 2. The CDR3: CARTGGVNYAEQFF. CDR3 DNA, as far as it was read: TGTGCCAGAACTGGGGGGGTTAACTATGCT.

Turning to this clone: Gene and germline names: mouse. The read falls 4 residues short of the CDR3 end, and the missing part is taken from the germline J gene. The J gene is TRBJ2-2, the V gene TRBV5; TRBD2 matches 9 bases. The CDR3 runs to 16 residues. V trimming: 2 bases; J trimming: 1 base; junction bases outside the gene matches: 2. Germline CDR1 LGHNA, CDR2 YNLKQL (reference sequence). CDR3 DNA (partial): TGTGCCAGCAGCCAAACTGGGGGGCAAAACACCGGG. Its protein is CASSQTGGQNTG. The full CDR3 reads CASSQTGGQNTGQLYF.

In this sample, this clone turned up a few times. Germline and genes: mouse. The read ends 4 residues before the CDR3 terminus; that terminus is restored from the germline J gene. Other DNA sequences in this sample translate to the same CDR3. The chain uses TRBV5 and TRBJ1-1; D possibly corresponds to TRBD1 (6 bases). The germline CDR1 and CDR2 sequences are LGHNA and YNLKQL (reference sequence). This CDR3 has 14 amino acids. V shed 0 bases and J shed 1 base, with 6 bases lying between them. CDR3 loop: CASSQEGGNTEVFF. CDR3 DNA (partial): TGTGCCAGCAGCCAAGAAGGGGGAAACACA.

This clone was counted a few times. The gene symbols are mouse symbols. The read is 4 residues too short to cover the CDR3 end, so that end is filled in from the germline J gene. The same CDR3 also results from other DNA sequences found in this sample. The chain combines TRBV13-1 with TRBJ1-1, with 7 bases aligning to TRBD1. In germline, CDR1 is NSHNY, CDR2 SYGAGN. The trim removed 3 bases at V and 0 bases at J, leaving 5 bases unmatched. The CDR3 has 15 amino acids. The part of the CDR3 DNA that was read is TGTGCCAGCAGTGGACCGGGACAGACAAACACA. Amino acids: CASSGPGQTNT. Given in full, the CDR3 is CASSGPGQTNTEVFF.

This clone has only a few counts. Gene names denote mouse genes. The read gets to within 4 residues of the CDR3 end, and the germline J gene fills in the rest. The chain combines TRBV19 with TRBJ1-1; a possible D gene is TRBD1 (6 bases). Germline CDR1 reads FNHDT; CDR2 reads SITEND (reference sequence). V dropped 4 bases and J dropped 0 bases, with 13 bases sitting between them. This CDR3 has 15 amino acids. CDR3 bases read: TGTGCCAGCAGTCTCCCCGGGACACCAAACACA. Residues: CASSLPGTPNT. The entire CDR3 reads CASSLPGTPNTEVFF.

This clone was seen a few times. The germline and genes are mouse ones. Read coverage stops 4 residues before the CDR3 terminus; the germline J gene supplies the remainder. The chain is built from TRBV13-3 and TRBJ2-3, with TRBD2 matching over 8 bases. The CDR3 extends over 15 amino acids. CDR1 is NNHDY and CDR2 is SYVADS in the germline V gene. With 2 bases clipped from V and 3 bases from J, the junction kept 5 bases outside the gene matches. The DNA read from the CDR3 is TGTGCCAGCAGTGAAAGGGGGGGCTGGGCAGAA. It specifies CASSERGGWAE. The whole CDR3 protein reads CASSERGGWAETLYF.

In this sample, this clone turned up a few times. Gene names refer to mouse genes. The CDR3 end falls 4 residues outside the read, so it is completed with the germline J gene. V is TRBV13-1 and J is TRBJ2-5, with TRBD1 matching 7 bases. The length of the CDR3 is 14 residues. The germline V gene encodes CDR1 NSHNY and CDR2 SYGAGN. CDR3: CASSESGTEDTQYF. The CDR3 bases that were read are TGTGCCAGCAGTGAATCAGGGACAGAAGAC.

This clone appeared a few times. The genes are named according to mouse. The read finishes 4 residues shy of the CDR3 end, and the germline J gene is used to complete it. The chain combines TRBV13-1 with TRBJ2-2; tentatively, D is TRBD1 (6 bases). V gave up 2 bases and J gave up 0 bases, with 8 bases separating them. The CDR3 runs to 15 residues. CDR1 is NSHNY and CDR2 is SYGAGN in the germline V gene. Partial CDR3 DNA: TGTGCCAGCAGTGAAAACAGGGCAAACACCGGG. It is translated as CASSENRANTG. The whole CDR3 region reads CASSENRANTGQLYF.